The clone carrying this T cell receptor beta chain was seen only a few times. Antigen unknown. This entry belongs to a study of T cell repertoires in cytomegalovirus infection. Study as a whole: Based on public TCR beta signatures, there were indications of CMV infection and of a matching HLA type. Whole-study findings and limits: CMV-specific TCR beta clonotypes restricted by HLA-C were the ones dominating the ex vivo response.

Losses at the gene ends were 5 bases for V and 1 base for J; bases not matched to a gene: 6. CDR1 is SGHVS, CDR2 FNYEAQ, per germline. The CDR3 spans 16 residues. MiXCR, applied by TCRdb to the reads, yields one record per CDR3 protein. The data contain about 920,000 distinct CDR3 sequences, roughly 30% of them singletons. The source is a human donor in good health (CMV status not recorded). Some clones in this sample may be carry-over from other donors' samples. The gene calls are TRBV7-6 and TRBJ2-4, with 9 nucleotides matching TRBD2. The sample here was cultured CD8+ T cells from PBMCs, taken from culture after CMV antigen stimulation. The CDR3 DNA follows: TGTGCCAGCAGCCGCCTTGCGGGGGGGGCCAAAAACATTCAGTACTTC. It encodes CASSRLAGGAKNIQYF.